The following is a T cell receptor (beta chain) sequence with its context. The antigen remains undetermined. The data originate from a study of cytomegalovirus exposure and HLA in healthy donors. Study findings and constraints: CMV serostatus was the sole immune exposure information available. Reports described diagnosis of cytomegalovirus status by the classifier as highly specific and sensitive. The CMV antigen specificity of a few CMV-associated chains was confirmed through in vitro analysis.

The PCR made use of 60 Vbeta and 13 Jbeta primers. The table came from immunoSEQ multiplex PCR; TCRdb's copy has only in-frame clones and leaves some out. The table has roughly 150,000 clones, around three quarters seen once. Germline values: CDR1 SGHKS, CDR2 YYEKEE (reference sequence). The CDR3 loop spans 14 amino acids. V lost 1 base and J lost 0, with 8 bases in between. V gene TRBV5-5 combines with J gene TRBJ2-7, with D possibly being TRBD1 (6 bases). The sample comprised PBMCs. The clonotype was recovered from a male donor in good health and CMV-seronegative. CDR3 nucleotide sequence: TGTGCCAGCAGCTTGACACAGGGCTCCTACGAGCAGTACTTC. It codes for CASSLTQGSYEQYF.